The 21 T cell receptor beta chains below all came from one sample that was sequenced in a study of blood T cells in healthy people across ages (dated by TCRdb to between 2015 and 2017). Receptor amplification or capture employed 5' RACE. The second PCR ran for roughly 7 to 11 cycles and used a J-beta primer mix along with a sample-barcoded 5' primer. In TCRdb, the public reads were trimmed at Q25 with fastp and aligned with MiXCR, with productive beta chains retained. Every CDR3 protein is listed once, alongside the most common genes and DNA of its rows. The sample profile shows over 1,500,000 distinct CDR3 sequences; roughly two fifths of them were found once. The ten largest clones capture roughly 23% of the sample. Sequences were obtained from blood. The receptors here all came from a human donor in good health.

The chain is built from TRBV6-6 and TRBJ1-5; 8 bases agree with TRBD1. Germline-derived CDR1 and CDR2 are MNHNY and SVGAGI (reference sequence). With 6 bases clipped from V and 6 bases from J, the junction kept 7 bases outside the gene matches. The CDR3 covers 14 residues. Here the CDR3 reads CASRGGQGVQPQHF. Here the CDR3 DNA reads TGTGCCAGCAGGGGAGGACAGGGAGTTCAGCCCCAGCATTTT.

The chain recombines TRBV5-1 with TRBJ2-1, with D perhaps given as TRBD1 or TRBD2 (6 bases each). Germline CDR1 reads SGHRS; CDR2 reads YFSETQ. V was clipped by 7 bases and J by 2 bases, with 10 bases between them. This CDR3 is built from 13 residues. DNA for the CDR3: TGCGCCAGCGTAGGGGGGACCTACAATGAGCAGTTCTTC. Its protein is CASVGGTYNEQFF.

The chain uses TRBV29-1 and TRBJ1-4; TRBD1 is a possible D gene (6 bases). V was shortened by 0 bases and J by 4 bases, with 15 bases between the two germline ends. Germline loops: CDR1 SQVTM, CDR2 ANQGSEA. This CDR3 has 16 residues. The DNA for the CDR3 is TGCAGCGTTGAAGATCTGGCAGGGGCCATTAATGAAAAACTGTTTTTT. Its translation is CSVEDLAGAINEKLFF.

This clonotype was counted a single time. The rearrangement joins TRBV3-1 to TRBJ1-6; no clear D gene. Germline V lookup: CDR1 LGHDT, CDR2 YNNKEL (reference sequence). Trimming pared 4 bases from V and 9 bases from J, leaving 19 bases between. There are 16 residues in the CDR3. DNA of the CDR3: TGTGCCAGCAGCCGCGGGCCCGGCGGCATTAGTTCACCCCTCCACTTT. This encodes CASSRGPGGISSPLHF.

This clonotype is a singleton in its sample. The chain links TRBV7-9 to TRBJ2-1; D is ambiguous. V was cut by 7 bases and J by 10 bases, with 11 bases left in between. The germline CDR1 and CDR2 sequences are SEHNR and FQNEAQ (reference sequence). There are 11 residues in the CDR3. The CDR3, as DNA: TGTGCCAGCAACCGAATAGGCGAGCAGTTCTTC. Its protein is CASNRIGEQFF.

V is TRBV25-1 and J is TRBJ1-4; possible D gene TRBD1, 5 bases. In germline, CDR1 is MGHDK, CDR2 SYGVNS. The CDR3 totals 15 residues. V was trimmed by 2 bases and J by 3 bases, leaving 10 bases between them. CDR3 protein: CASSETRGPNEKLFF. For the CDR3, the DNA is TGTGCCAGCAGTGAAACACGGGGACCTAATGAAAAACTGTTTTTT.

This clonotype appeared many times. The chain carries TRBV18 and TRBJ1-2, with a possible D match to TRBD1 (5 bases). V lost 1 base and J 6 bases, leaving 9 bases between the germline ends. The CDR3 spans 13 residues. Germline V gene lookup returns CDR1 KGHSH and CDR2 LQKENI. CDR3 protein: CASSPREGDGYTF. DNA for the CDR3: TGTGCCAGCTCACCACGAGAAGGGGATGGCTACACCTTC.

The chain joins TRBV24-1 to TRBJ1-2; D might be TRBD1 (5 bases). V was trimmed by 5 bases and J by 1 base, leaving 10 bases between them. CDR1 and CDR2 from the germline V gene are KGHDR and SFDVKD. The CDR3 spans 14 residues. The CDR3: CATSAMTDNYGYTF. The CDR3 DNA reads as TGTGCCACCAGTGCCATGACAGATAACTATGGCTACACCTTC.

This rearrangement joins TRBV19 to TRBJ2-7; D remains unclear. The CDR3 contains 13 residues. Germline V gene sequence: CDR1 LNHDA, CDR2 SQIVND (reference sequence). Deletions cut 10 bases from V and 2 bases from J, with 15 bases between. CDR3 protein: CATKADKTYEQYF. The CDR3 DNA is TGTGCCACCAAAGCAGATAAAACCTACGAGCAGTACTTC.

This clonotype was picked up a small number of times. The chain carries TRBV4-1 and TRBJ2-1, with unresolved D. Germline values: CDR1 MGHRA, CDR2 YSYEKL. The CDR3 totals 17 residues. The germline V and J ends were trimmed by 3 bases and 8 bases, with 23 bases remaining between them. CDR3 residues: CASSQTSDPYVGHEQFF. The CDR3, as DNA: TGCGCCAGCAGCCAGACCTCGGACCCCTATGTTGGCCATGAGCAGTTCTTC.

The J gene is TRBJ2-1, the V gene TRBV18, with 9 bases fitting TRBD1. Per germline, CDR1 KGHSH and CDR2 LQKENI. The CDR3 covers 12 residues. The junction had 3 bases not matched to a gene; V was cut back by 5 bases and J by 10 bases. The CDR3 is CASSGQGKEQFF. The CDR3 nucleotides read TGTGCCAGCTCAGGACAGGGGAAAGAGCAGTTCTTC.

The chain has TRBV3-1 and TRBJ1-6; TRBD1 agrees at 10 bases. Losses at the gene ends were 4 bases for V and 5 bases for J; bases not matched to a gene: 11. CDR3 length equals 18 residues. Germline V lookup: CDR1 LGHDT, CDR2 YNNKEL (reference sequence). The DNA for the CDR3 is TGTGCCAGCAGCCCGACGTGGGGACAGGGGAAAGATAATTCACCCCTCCACTTT. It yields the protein CASSPTWGQGKDNSPLHF.

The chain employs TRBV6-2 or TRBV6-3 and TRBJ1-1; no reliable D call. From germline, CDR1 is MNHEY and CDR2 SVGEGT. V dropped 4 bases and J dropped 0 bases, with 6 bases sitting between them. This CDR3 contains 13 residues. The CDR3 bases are TGTGCCAGCAGTTGGGCCATGAACACTGAAGCTTTCTTT. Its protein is CASSWAMNTEAFF.

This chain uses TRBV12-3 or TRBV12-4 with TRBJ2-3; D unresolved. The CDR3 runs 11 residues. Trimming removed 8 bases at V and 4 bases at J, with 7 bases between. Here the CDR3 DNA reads TGTGCCAGCGTGAGTGCAGATACGCAGTATTTT. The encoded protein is CASVSADTQYF.

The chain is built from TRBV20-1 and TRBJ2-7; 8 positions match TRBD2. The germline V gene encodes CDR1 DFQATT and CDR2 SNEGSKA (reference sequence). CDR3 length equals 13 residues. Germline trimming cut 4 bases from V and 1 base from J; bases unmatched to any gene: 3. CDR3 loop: CSAKTSVSYEQYF. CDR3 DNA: TGCAGTGCTAAGACTAGCGTATCCTACGAGCAGTACTTC.

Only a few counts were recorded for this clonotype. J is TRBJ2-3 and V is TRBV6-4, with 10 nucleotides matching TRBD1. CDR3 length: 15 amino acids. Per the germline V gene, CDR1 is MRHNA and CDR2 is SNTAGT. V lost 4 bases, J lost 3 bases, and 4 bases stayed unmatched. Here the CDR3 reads CASSGTGGLTDTQYF. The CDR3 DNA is TGTGCCAGCAGTGGGACAGGGGGATTAACAGATACGCAGTATTTT.

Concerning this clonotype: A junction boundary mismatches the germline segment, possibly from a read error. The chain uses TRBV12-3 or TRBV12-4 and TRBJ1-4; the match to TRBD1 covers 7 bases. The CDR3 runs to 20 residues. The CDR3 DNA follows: TGTGCCAGCAGTTTCCTCTATGTGGGGACAGAGACAGCAACTGATGAAAAACTGTTTTTT. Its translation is CASSFLYVGTETATDEKLFF.

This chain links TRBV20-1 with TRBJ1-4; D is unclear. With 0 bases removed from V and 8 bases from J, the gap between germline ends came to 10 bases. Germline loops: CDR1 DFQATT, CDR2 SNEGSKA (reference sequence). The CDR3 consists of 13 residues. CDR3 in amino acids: CSARDKGLEKLFF. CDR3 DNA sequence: TGCAGTGCTAGAGATAAGGGTTTGGAAAAACTGTTTTTT.

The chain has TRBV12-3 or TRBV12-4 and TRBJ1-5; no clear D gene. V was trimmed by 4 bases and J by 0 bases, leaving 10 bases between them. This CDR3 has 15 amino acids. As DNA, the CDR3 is TGTGCCAGCAGTTACAGACGGTCTAGCAATCAGCCCCAGCATTTT. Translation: CASSYRRSSNQPQHF.

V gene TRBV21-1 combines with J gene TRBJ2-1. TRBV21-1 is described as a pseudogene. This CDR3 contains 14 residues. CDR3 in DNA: TGTGCCAGCAGCTCAGCAACTAAAGAAAGTGAGCAGTTCTTC. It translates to CASSSATKESEQFF.

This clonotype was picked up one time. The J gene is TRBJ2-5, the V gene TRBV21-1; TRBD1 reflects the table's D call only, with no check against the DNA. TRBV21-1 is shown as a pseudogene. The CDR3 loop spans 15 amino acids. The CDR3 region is CASSIRTGPGETQYF. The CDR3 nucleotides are TGTGCCAGCAGCATTAGAACGGGGCCGGGGGAGACCCAGTACTTC.